This T cell receptor beta chain was retrieved from a study of blood T cells in healthy people across ages. Study-level points and caveats: TCR beta diversity was tightly associated with the proportion of naive T cells.

Trimming took off 0 bases at V and 0 bases at J, with 10 bases between the two ends. The CDR3 runs to 15 residues. Germline lookup yields CDR1 SGHKS and CDR2 YYEKEE (reference sequence). A remark on this clonotype: What it binds is unknown.

Combining a sample-barcoded 5' primer with a J-beta primer mix, a second PCR ran for 7 to 11 cycles. TCRdb processed the 5' RACE reads anew with MiXCR; each CDR3 protein has one entry. The table shows 1.8 million or so distinct CDR3 sequences, with around 42% occurring only once. The source of this sequence is a human donor in good health. The genes are TRBV5-5 and TRBJ2-7; D is uncertain. The sequencing input was blood. The CDR3 DNA reads as TGTGCCAGCAGCTTGGGCCTCCAAAGCTCCTACGAGCAGTACTTC. Translation: CASSLGLQSSYEQYF.